This T cell receptor beta chain comes out of a study of shared clonotypes between healthy human individuals. On the study more broadly: Donors consisted of a couple of women and three men between 18 and 49. Each donor's CD8 memory used one plate, CD8 naive two, each CD4 subset three.

Overall study findings and caveats: Clonotype sharing among donors, it was expected, would be affected by sequencing depth.

Germline CDR1 MNHNS, CDR2 SASEGT. V shed 7 bases, J shed 4 bases, and the junction held 2 bases outside the gene matches. This CDR3 has 12 residues. A note on this clone: Its antigen is undetermined.

Deep-level settings were used for running the assay. Libraries were prepared by immunoSEQ multiplex PCR; TCRdb keeps only in-frame clonotypes and omits some of them. The sample has around 1,000,000 clones; approximately 80% are singletons. Sample: memory CD4+ T cells from PBMCs. Subset: CD45RA-negative fraction. The chain couples TRBV6-1 to TRBJ2-5, with 8 positions matching TRBD1. The source is a man aged 18 to 35 in good health. Some clones in this sample may be carry-over from other donors' samples. CDR3: CASTGQGETQYF. The CDR3 nucleotides are TGTGCCAGCACCGGACAGGGAGAGACCCAGTACTTC.